This T cell receptor beta chain was captured in a study of tumor and adjacent non-tumor tissue in lung cancer (dated by TCRdb to 2016 to 2019). For the wider study: By cancer type, the cohort comprised 12 adenocarcinoma patients, a couple of squamous cell carcinoma patients and 1 small cell lung cancer patient. Ages among the approximately 15 patients ranged from roughly 31 to 76 years, there were about ten men and 5 women, and disease was at TNM stage I to III. Sequencing generated a total of more than 95,000,000 productive TCRbeta reads, averaging around 4 million reads per sample. The study compared bulk TCRbeta repertoires from lung tumor tissue and matched distant non-tumor lung tissue of some 16 lung cancer patients. TCRbeta CDR3 sequencing was performed on 25 to 35 paired specimens, with one tumor sample and one normal lung sample collected per patient.

Libraries came from multiplex PCR. Sequencer: Illumina HiSeq 2500. TCRbeta libraries were constructed through three rounds of nested PCR with primers (Table S4) according to protocols modified from ARM-PCR. Before sequencing, PCR products of 200-500 bp were cut from the gel and purified using the QIAquick gel extraction kit. The original methods were these. Trimmomatic was used to clean the reads, FLASH was used to merge the reads into complete CDR3 sequences, and MiTCR was used to assign the reads to V(D)J germline segments. VDJtools was used to compute clonal diversity as the inverse Simpson's index. A read counted as productive if the sequence was in-frame and lacked a premature stop codon. Starting from the raw public reads, TCRdb applied fastp trimming at Q25, assembled clones with MiXCR and retained in-frame beta chains. Every CDR3 protein is listed once, alongside the most common genes and DNA of its rows. The V and J calls and clone size come from TCRdb's table, not from the authors' own analysis. The sample table holds 110,000 or so distinct CDR3 sequences, of which 60% to 70% were seen once. Roughly 20% of the sample lies in the top ten.

In regard to this clonotype: Which antigen it targets is not known. No base quality information exists; no much larger clone differs at one position.

Based on the germline V gene, the CDR1 and CDR2 sequences are SGHAT and FQNNGV. The germline ends are 19 bases apart after V is trimmed by 7 bases and J by 10 bases. Reading from cysteine to phenylalanine, the CDR3 counts 14 amino acids. The retained sequence is limited to the CDR3, 42 bases, with the frame set at the first base. RNA was extracted from bulk unsorted tissue and checked for quality with a NanoDrop ND-1000 and an Agilent 2100. The normal lung samples consisted of distant non-tumor tissue collected more than 3 cm from the tumor edge. Newly diagnosed lung cancer patients without prior chemotherapy who had been admitted for thoracic surgery in China between August and November 2014 were enrolled as donors. Patients with previous radiotherapy or chemotherapy, or with another concurrent cancer, were excluded from the study. Pieces of surgical tissue measuring about 1-2.1 cm3 were kept in RNAlater solution and stored at -80 degrees C until use.

What the authors observed across the whole study: Tumor tissue showed significantly greater TCR diversity (inverse Simpson) than normal lung tissue (approximately 400 vs 170, P = 0.0075, Mann-Whitney U test). The methods do not name the sequencing platform or mention unique molecular identifiers. Peripheral blood was not sequenced, so blood TCRbeta repertoires were not examined in the lung cancer patients of the study. Significantly higher TCR diversity was found in younger patients, and higher tumor TCR diversity was associated with shorter overall and disease-free survival. Only around 16 patients were in the cohort, and the authors stated that larger samples and more detailed clinical data are needed. The top 100 clones accounted for a significantly larger cumulative portion of the repertoire in normal lung than in tumor tissue.

The TCR sequence derives from a man in his 60s with non-small cell lung cancer. Material for sequencing was distant non-tumor lung tissue. This sequence uses TRBV11-2 and TRBJ1-4; a weak D assignment points to TRBD1 (5 bases agree). The nucleotide sequence is given as TGTGCCAGCAACCCGGGGCAGGCGGGAGGAAAACTGTTTTTT. Its protein product is CASNPGQAGGKLFF.